This TCR beta chain stems from a study of T cells in Graves' hyperthyroidism and ophthalmopathy. For the study at large: Peripheral blood was collected at initial diagnosis, before any treatment. Whole-study results and caveats: Most thyroid-expanded clonotypes above 0.001 were also found in blood.

The CDR3 is 18 amino acids. V was pared by 1 base and J by 1 base, with 19 bases between. The V gene's germline CDR1 is SGHAT and CDR2 FQNNGV. RNA transcripts gave rise to amplified TCR beta CDR3 regions. First-round RT-PCR of the TCR CDR3 relied on the HTBI primer set. TCRdb re-called the multiplex PCR reads through MiXCR, storing one row per CDR3 protein. The table lists around 610,000 distinct CDR3 sequences, 14% to 15% of them singletons. This clonotype was observed many times. Its target is not known. The clonotype originates from a woman aged 40 to 50 with Graves' ophthalmopathy. This rearrangement joins TRBV11-2 to TRBJ2-5, with D tentatively TRBD1 or TRBD2 (6 bases each). Input material: blood. The DNA for the CDR3 is TGTGCCAGCAGCTTAGTCCGGTTCAGGGGAGGAGGCCAAGAGACCCAGTACTTC. Amino acids: CASSLVRFRGGGQETQYF.